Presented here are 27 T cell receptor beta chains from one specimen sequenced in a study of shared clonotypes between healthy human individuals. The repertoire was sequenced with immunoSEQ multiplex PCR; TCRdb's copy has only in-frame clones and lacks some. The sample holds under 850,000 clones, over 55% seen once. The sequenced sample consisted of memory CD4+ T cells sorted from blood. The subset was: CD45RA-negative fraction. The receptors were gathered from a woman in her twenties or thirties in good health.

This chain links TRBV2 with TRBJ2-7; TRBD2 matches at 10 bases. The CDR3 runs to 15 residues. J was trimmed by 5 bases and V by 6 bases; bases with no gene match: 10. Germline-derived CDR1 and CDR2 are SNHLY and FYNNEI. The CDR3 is CASRRLAGVNHEQYF. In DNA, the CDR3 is TGTGCCAGCAGGAGGCTAGCGGGAGTTAACCACGAGCAGTACTTC. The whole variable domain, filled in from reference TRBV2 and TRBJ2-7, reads EPEVTQTPSHQVTQMGQEVILRCVPISNHLYFYWYRQILGQKVEFLVSFYNNEISEKSEIFDDQFSVERPDGSNFTLKIRSTKLEDSAMYFCASRRLAGVNHEQYFGPGTRLTVT.

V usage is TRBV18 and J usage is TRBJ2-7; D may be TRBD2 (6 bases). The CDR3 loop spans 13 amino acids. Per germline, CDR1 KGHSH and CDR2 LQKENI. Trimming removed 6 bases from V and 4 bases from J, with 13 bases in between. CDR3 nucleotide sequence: TGTGCCAGCTCCCTCGCCGGGGGATACGAGCAGTACTTC. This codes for CASSLAGGYEQYF.

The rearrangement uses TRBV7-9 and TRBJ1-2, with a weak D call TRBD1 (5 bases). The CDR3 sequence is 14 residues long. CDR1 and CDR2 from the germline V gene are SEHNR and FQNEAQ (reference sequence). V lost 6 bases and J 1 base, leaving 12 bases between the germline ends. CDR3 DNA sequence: TGTGCCAGCAGTCCAAGGGGACTTAACTATGGCTACACCTTC. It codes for CASSPRGLNYGYTF. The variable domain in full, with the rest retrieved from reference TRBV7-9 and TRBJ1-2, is DTGVSQNPRHKITKRGQNVTFRCDPISEHNRLYWYRQTLGQGPEFLTYFQNEAQLEKSRLLSDRFSAERPKGSFSTLEIQRTEQGDSAMYLCASSPRGLNYGYTFGSGTRLTVV.

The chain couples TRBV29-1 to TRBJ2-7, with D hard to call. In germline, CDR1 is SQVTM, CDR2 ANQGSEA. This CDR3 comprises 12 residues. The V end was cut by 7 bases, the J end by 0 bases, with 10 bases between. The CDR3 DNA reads TGCAGCGCGGAGATTCACTCCTACGAGCAGTACTTC. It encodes CSAEIHSYEQYF.

The CDR3, as DNA: TGTGCCAGCAGCTTGACTAGCGGGGGCGAGACCCAGTACTTC. This gives the protein CASSLTSGGETQYF. The chain has TRBV7-9 and TRBJ2-5; 12 positions agree with TRBD2. V lost 3 bases to trimming and J lost 5 bases; unmatched junction nucleotides: 1. Germline CDR1 and CDR2: SEHNR and FQNEAQ (reference sequence). The CDR3 runs to 14 residues.

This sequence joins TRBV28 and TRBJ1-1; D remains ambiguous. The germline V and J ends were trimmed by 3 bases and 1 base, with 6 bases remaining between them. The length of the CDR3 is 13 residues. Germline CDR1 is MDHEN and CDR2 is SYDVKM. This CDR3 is CASSLIGNTEAFF. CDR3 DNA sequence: TGTGCCAGCAGTTTGATTGGGAACACTGAAGCTTTCTTT. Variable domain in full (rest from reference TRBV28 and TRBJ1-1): DVKVTQSSRYLVKRTGEKVFLECVQDMDHENMFWYRQDPGLGLRLIYFSYDVKMKEKGDIPEGYSVSREKKERFSLILESASTNQTSMYLCASSLIGNTEAFFGQGTRLTVV.

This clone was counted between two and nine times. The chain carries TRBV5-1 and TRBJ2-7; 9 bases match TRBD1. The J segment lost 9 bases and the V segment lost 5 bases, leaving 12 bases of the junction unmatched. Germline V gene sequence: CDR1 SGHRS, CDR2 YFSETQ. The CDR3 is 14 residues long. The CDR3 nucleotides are TGCGCCAGCAGTCCCGGGACAGGGTCTATCGGGCAGTACTTC. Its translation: CASSPGTGSIGQYF.

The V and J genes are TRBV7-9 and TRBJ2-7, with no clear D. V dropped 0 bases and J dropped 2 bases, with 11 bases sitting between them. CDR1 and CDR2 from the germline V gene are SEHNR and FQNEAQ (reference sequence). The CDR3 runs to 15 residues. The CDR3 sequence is CASSLALAGPYEQYF. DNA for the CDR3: TGTGCCAGCAGCTTAGCGCTTGCAGGTCCCTACGAGCAGTACTTC.

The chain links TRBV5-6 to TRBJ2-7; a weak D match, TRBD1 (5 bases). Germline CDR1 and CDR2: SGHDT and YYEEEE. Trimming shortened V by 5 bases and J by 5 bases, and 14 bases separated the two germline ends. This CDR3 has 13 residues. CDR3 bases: TGTGCCAGCAGTTGGCGCAGGGTCCACGAGCAGTACTTC. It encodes CASSWRRVHEQYF.

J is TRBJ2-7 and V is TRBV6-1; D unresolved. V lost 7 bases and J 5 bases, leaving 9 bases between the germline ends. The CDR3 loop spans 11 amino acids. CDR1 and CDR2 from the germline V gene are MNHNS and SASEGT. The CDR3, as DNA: TGTGCCAGCACGAAGATCCACGAGCAGTACTTC. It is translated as CASTKIHEQYF.

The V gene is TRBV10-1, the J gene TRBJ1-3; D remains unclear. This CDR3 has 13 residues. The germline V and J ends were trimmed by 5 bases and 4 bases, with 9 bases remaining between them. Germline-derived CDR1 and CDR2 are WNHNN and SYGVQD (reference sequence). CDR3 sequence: CASSTSSGNTIYF. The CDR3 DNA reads TGCGCCAGCAGTACGAGTTCGGGAAACACCATATATTTT.

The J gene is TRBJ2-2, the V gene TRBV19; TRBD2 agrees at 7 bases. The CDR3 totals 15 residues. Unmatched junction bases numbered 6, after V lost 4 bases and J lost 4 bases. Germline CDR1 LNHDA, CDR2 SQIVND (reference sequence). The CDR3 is CASSKVAGGTGELFF. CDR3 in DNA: TGTGCCAGTAGTAAGGTAGCGGGTGGCACCGGGGAGCTGTTTTTT.

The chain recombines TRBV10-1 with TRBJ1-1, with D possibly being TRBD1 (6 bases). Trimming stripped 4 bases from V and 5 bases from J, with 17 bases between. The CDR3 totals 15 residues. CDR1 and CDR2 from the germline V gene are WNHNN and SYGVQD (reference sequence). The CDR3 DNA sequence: TGCGCCAGCAGTGCGGGGACAACCGGTAAGACTGAAGCTTTCTTT. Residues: CASSAGTTGKTEAFF.

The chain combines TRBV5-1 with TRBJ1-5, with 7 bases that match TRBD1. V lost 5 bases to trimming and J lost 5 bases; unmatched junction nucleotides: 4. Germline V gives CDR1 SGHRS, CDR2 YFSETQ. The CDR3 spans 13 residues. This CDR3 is CASRRDRDQPQHF. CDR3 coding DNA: TGCGCCAGCAGAAGGGACAGAGATCAGCCCCAGCATTTT.

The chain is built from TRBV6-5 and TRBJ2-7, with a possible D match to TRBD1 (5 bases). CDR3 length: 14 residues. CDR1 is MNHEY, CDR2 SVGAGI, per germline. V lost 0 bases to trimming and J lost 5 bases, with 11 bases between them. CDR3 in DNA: TGTGCCAGCAGTTACTCGGACAATAGTCACGAGCAGTACTTC. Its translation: CASSYSDNSHEQYF.

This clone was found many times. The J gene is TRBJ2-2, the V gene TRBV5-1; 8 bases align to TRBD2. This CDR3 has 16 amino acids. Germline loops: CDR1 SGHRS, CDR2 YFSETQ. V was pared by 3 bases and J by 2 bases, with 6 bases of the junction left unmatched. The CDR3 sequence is CASSWLTSGNTGELFF. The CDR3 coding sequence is TGCGCCAGCAGCTGGTTAACTAGCGGAAACACCGGGGAGCTGTTTTTT.

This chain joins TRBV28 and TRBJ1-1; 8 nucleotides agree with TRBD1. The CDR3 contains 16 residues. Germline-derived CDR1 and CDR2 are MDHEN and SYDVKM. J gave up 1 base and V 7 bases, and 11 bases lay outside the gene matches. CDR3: CASISMHGTGNTEAFF. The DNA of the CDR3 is TGTGCCAGCATTAGCATGCACGGGACAGGGAACACTGAAGCTTTCTTT.

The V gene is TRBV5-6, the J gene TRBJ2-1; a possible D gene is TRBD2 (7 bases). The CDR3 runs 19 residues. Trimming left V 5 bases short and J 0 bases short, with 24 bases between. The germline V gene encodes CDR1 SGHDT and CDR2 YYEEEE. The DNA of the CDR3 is TGTGCCAGCAGGATAGGGGGGGGGTACCGCTCGTTCTCCTACAATGAGCAGTTCTTC. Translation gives CASRIGGGYRSFSYNEQFF.

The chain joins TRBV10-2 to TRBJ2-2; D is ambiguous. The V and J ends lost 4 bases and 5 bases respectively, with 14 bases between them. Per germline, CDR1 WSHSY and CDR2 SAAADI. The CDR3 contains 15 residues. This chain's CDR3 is CASSGNAIRTGELFF. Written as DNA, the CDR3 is TGCGCCAGCAGTGGGAACGCAATCCGAACCGGGGAGCTGTTTTTT.

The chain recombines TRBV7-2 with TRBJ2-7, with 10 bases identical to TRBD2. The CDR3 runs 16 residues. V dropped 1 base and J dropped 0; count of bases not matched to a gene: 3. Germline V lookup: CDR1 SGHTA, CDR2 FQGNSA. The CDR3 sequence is CASSLGLAGGSYEQYF. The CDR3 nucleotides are TGTGCCAGCAGCTTAGGACTAGCGGGCGGCTCCTACGAGCAGTACTTC.

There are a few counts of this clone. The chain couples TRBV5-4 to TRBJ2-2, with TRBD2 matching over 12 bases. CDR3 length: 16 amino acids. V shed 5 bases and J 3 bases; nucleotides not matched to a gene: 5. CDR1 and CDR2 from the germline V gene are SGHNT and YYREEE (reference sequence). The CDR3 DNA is TGTGCCAGCAGAGCGACTAGCGGGAGTGACACCGGGGAGCTGTTTTTT. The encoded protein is CASRATSGSDTGELFF. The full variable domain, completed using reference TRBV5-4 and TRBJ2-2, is ETGVTQSPTHLIKTRGQQVTLRCSSQSGHNTVSWYQQALGQGPQFIFQYYREEENGRGNFPPRFSGLQFPNYSSELNVNALELDDSALYLCASRATSGSDTGELFFGEGSRLTVL.

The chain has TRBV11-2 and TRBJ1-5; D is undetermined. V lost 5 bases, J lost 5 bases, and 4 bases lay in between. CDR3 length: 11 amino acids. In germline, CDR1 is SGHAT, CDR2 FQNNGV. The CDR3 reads CASSPDQPQHF. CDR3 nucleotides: TGTGCCAGCAGCCCGGATCAGCCCCAGCATTTT.

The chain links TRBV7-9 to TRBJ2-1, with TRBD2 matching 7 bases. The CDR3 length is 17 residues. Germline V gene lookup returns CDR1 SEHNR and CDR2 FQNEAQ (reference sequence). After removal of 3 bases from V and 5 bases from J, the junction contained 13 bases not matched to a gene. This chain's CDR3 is CASSFGGRTLINNEQFF. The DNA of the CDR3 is TGTGCCAGCAGCTTCGGCGGGAGAACCCTCATTAACAATGAGCAGTTCTTC.

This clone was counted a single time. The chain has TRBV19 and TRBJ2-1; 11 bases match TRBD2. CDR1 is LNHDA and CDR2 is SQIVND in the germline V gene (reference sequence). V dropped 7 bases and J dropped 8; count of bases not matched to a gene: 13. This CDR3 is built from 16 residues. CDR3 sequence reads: CASNPRGLAGLDEQFF. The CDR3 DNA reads TGTGCCAGTAACCCTCGAGGACTAGCGGGTTTGGATGAGCAGTTCTTC.

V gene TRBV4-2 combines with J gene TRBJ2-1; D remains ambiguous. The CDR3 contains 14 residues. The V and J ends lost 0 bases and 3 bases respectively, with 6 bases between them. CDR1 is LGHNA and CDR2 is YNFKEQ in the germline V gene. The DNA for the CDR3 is TGTGCCAGCAGCCAAGAGTTGGTCTACAATGAGCAGTTCTTC. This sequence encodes CASSQELVYNEQFF.

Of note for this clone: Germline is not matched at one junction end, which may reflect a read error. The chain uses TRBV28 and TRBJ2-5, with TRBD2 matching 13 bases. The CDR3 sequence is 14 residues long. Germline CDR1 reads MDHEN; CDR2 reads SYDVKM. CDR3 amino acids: CASSQGLAGDQRHF. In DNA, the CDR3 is TGTGCCAGCAGCCAAGGACTAGCGGGGGATCAAAGGCACTTC.

The CDR3 nucleotides are TGTGCCACCGGGCATGGGGACACATCTGGGGCCAACGTCCTGACTTTC. The encoded protein is CATGHGDTSGANVLTF. The chain recombines TRBV27 with TRBJ2-6; D perhaps matches TRBD1 (6 bases). Germline V gene lookup returns CDR1 MNHEY and CDR2 SMNVEV (reference sequence). V was trimmed by 10 bases and J by 1 base, leaving 17 bases between them. This CDR3 spans 16 amino acids.